Below, 18 T cell receptor beta chains from the same sample are listed, as sequenced in a study of beta chain features in type 1 diabetes. Reverse transcription of all isolated RNA meant that expressed TCRB transcripts were sequenced. Assay used: immunoSEQ multiplex PCR; TCRdb lists only in-frame clones, some missing. The sample records just over 450,000 clones, approximately 31% being singletons. The sequencing sample was made of naive CD4+ T cells from blood. The source is a man aged 18 to 30 in good health.

V is TRBV6-6 and J is TRBJ2-5; possible D gene TRBD2, 5 bases. Germline-derived CDR1 and CDR2 are MNHNY and SVGAGI (reference sequence). V was cut by 7 bases and J by 5 bases, with 14 bases left in between. The CDR3 covers 13 residues. CDR3 coding DNA: TGTGCCAGCACCCCACTAGGGCGGGAGACCCAGTACTTC. As protein: CASTPLGRETQYF.

The chain carries TRBV5-1 and TRBJ2-5, with D perhaps being TRBD1 or TRBD2 (5 bases each). The V gene lost 4 bases and the J gene lost 3 bases, with 16 bases spanning the gap. CDR1 is SGHRS and CDR2 is YFSETQ in the germline V gene. CDR3 length equals 15 residues. The CDR3 DNA reads TGCGCCAGCAGCATCGGGACCCCCTTGGAAGAGACCCAGTACTTC. It yields the protein CASSIGTPLEETQYF.

This clone was detected a few times. V gene TRBV6-5 combines with J gene TRBJ2-1; D tentatively fits TRBD1 or TRBD2 (6 bases each). V was pared by 6 bases and J by 6 bases, with 18 bases between. Per the germline V gene, CDR1 is MNHEY and CDR2 is SVGAGI. The CDR3 loop spans 15 amino acids. This CDR3 is CASSKEGETVNEQFF. CDR3 sequence (DNA): TGTGCCAGCAGCAAGGAGGGGGAGACGGTCAATGAGCAGTTCTTC.

This clone occurred a few times. The rearrangement joins TRBV4-3 to TRBJ2-1, with D uncertain. The CDR3 spans 10 residues. Germline V CDR1 and CDR2: LGHNA, YSLEER. Deletions cut 10 bases from V and 7 bases from J, with 8 bases between. CDR3 in amino acids: CAKQGNEQFF. In nucleotides, the CDR3 is TGCGCCAAGCAAGGGAATGAGCAGTTCTTC.

This chain connects TRBV7-9 to TRBJ2-1; 11 nucleotides line up with TRBD2. J was trimmed by 8 bases and V by 2 bases; bases with no gene match: 5. The CDR3 loop spans 15 amino acids. From germline, CDR1 is SEHNR and CDR2 FQNEAQ (reference sequence). The CDR3 sequence: CASSLRTSGRHEQFF. The CDR3 DNA reads TGTGCCAGCAGCTTACGAACTAGCGGGAGACATGAGCAGTTCTTC.

The V and J genes are TRBV4-3 and TRBJ2-7; D uncertain. V was cut by 1 base and J by 1 base, with 8 bases left in between. The CDR3 runs to 14 residues. Germline lookup yields CDR1 LGHNA and CDR2 YSLEER. CDR3 nucleotides: TGCGCCAGCAGCCAAGTCGCTAGTTCCTACGAGCAGTACTTC. This gives the protein CASSQVASSYEQYF.

CDR3 sequence: CASSYYRQTRGTQYF. The CDR3 nucleotides are TGTGCCAGCAGTTACTATCGACAAACCCGGGGGACCCAGTACTTC. V usage is TRBV6-5 and J usage is TRBJ2-5, with a possible D match to TRBD2 (5 bases). V lost 1 base to trimming and J lost 7 bases, with 16 bases between them. Germline loops: CDR1 MNHEY, CDR2 SVGAGI. CDR3 length equals 15 residues.

This clone appeared a few times. V gene TRBV18 combines with J gene TRBJ1-1; 8 positions agree with TRBD1. V shed 5 bases, J shed 3 bases, and the junction held 5 bases outside the gene matches. Germline loops: CDR1 KGHSH, CDR2 LQKENI. This CDR3 has 14 amino acids. The DNA of the CDR3 is TGTGCCAGCTCAGGCACGGACAGGGACACTGAAGCTTTCTTT. It specifies CASSGTDRDTEAFF.

The CDR3 DNA is TGTGCCAGTGGACTAGCGGAGACCCAGTACTTC. Translation: CASGLAETQYF. The V and J genes are TRBV19 and TRBJ2-5; 9 bases line up with TRBD2. The germline CDR1 and CDR2 sequences are LNHDA and SQIVND (reference sequence). The CDR3 sequence is 11 residues long. Trimming took 8 bases from V and 5 from J; bases not matched to a gene: 0.

This sequence joins TRBV28 and TRBJ2-7; D is possibly TRBD1 (6 bases). The CDR3 extends over 19 amino acids. The germline CDR1 and CDR2 sequences are MDHEN and SYDVKM. V was clipped by 3 bases and J by 2 bases, with 26 bases between them. The CDR3 DNA is TGTGCCAGCAGTTTCGCACTTGAGATGACCGGGACACCAACCTACGAGCAGTACTTC. It codes for CASSFALEMTGTPTYEQYF.

This clone was observed a few times. This rearrangement joins TRBV9 to TRBJ2-1; a possible D gene is TRBD2 (6 bases). The CDR3 is made up of 14 amino acids. The V gene's germline CDR1 is SGDLS and CDR2 YYNGEE. V lost 4 bases and J lost 4, with 12 bases in between. The CDR3 nucleotides read TGTGCCAGCAGCCAGGCTAGCGCTTACAATGAGCAGTTCTTC. Amino acid sequence: CASSQASAYNEQFF.

A few counts support this clone. V usage is TRBV29-1 and J usage is TRBJ1-2; D call uncertain. This CDR3 comprises 12 residues. In germline, CDR1 is SQVTM, CDR2 ANQGSEA. V was pared by 0 bases and J by 5 bases, with 7 bases between. The chain's CDR3 is CSVEEPGYGYTF. In DNA, the CDR3 is TGCAGCGTTGAAGAGCCGGGGTATGGCTACACCTTC.

Only one count was recorded for this clone. J is TRBJ2-1 and V is TRBV10-3; TRBD1 aligns across 10 bases. From germline, CDR1 is ENHRY and CDR2 SYGVKD. The junction had 5 bases not matched to a gene; V was cut back by 10 bases and J by 2 bases. This CDR3 is 14 amino acids long. CDR3 in amino acids: CATRQGAAYNEQFF. CDR3 DNA sequence: TGTGCCACCAGACAGGGGGCAGCCTACAATGAGCAGTTCTTC.

There are a few counts of this clone. The V call is TRBV30, the J call TRBJ1-1; maybe TRBD1 (6 bases). Germline loops: CDR1 GTSNPN, CDR2 SVGIG (reference sequence). This CDR3 spans 14 amino acids. V lost 1 base and J 5 bases, leaving 14 bases between the germline ends. CDR3 sequence: CAWSDHRVVTEAFF. The CDR3 nucleotides read TGTGCCTGGAGTGACCACAGGGTTGTGACTGAAGCTTTCTTT.

The chain is built from TRBV15 and TRBJ2-3, with 7 bases matching TRBD1. This CDR3 has 13 amino acids. The germline CDR1 and CDR2 sequences are LNHNV and YYDKDF (reference sequence). Unmatched junction bases numbered 7, after V lost 10 bases and J lost 3 bases. CDR3 coding DNA: TGTGCCATCCGAGACAGGGCAACAGATACGCAGTATTTT. The encoded protein is CAIRDRATDTQYF.

The chain has TRBV7-7 and TRBJ2-5, with no clear D. Germline CDR1 SSHAT, CDR2 FNYEAQ (reference sequence). The CDR3 runs 13 residues. The V gene lost 5 bases and the J gene lost 3 bases, with 10 bases spanning the gap. The CDR3 DNA follows: TGTGCCAGCAGCCCGCGGCCCAAAGAGACCCAGTACTTC. It codes for CASSPRPKETQYF.

There are a few counts of this clone. The rearrangement joins TRBV7-2 to TRBJ2-7; 7 bases align to TRBD1. V gave up 4 bases and J gave up 1 base; unmatched junction bases: 4. The CDR3 spans 14 residues. Germline CDR1 SGHTA, CDR2 FQGNSA. This CDR3 is CASSSGTASYEQYF. CDR3 coding DNA: TGTGCCAGCAGCTCCGGGACAGCATCCTACGAGCAGTACTTC. The variable domain in full, with the rest retrieved from reference TRBV7-2 and TRBJ2-7, is GAGVSQSPSNKVTEKGKDVELRCDPISGHTALYWYRQSLGQGLEFLIYFQGNSAPDKSGLPSDRFSAERTGGSVSTLTIQRTQQEDSAVYLCASSSGTASYEQYFGPGTRLTVT.

The V and J genes are TRBV5-1 and TRBJ2-3, with 7 bases lining up with TRBD1. Germline loops: CDR1 SGHRS, CDR2 YFSETQ. After removal of 4 bases from V and 2 bases from J, the junction contained 10 bases not matched to a gene. This CDR3 region has 16 residues. Here the CDR3 reads CASSAFPGQLTDTQYF. Written as DNA, the CDR3 is TGCGCCAGCAGCGCTTTCCCGGGACAGCTCACAGATACGCAGTATTTT.